The 8 T cell receptor beta chains presented below share a single source sample, sequenced in a study of blood T cell repertoires in COVID-19. Here immunoSEQ multiplex PCR was the method, and the copy in TCRdb shows in-frame clones only, minus some. This sample has about 160,000 clones, with about 90% found just once. The source material was peripheral blood. The receptors stem from a woman aged 60 to 75 with active or convalescent COVID-19.

V gene TRBV5-1 combines with J gene TRBJ2-3, with 7 nucleotides matching TRBD2. Germline CDR1 and CDR2: SGHRS and YFSETQ. After removal of 4 bases from V and 4 bases from J, the junction contained 6 bases not matched to a gene. This CDR3 comprises 14 residues. CDR3 amino acids: CASSDAGEPDTQYF. The CDR3 bases are TGCGCCAGCAGCGATGCGGGGGAGCCAGATACGCAGTATTTT.

The V and J genes are TRBV19 and TRBJ2-7; a possible D gene is TRBD1 (6 bases). The CDR3 consists of 13 residues. Deletions cut 5 bases from V and 4 bases from J, with 12 bases between. CDR1 is LNHDA and CDR2 is SQIVND in the germline V gene (reference sequence). The CDR3 DNA reads TGTGCCAGTAGTCCTGACAGGAGTTACGAGCAGTACTTC. It specifies CASSPDRSYEQYF.

The rearrangement links TRBV7-2 to TRBJ2-3; 11 bases match TRBD2. Germline lookup yields CDR1 SGHTA and CDR2 FQGNSA. J lost 4 bases, V lost 1 base, and 4 bases had no gene match. CDR3 length: 16 amino acids. CDR3 protein: CASSLGSGGAADTQYF. DNA for the CDR3: TGTGCCAGCAGCTTAGGTAGCGGGGGGGCGGCAGATACGCAGTATTTT.

The rearrangement uses TRBV5-4 and TRBJ2-6; D may be TRBD1 (5 bases). With 5 bases removed from V and 0 bases from J, the gap between germline ends came to 12 bases. The CDR3 has 16 amino acids. The germline V gene encodes CDR1 SGHNT and CDR2 YYREEE (reference sequence). DNA of the CDR3: TGTGCCAGCAGAAAATACCAGGGCTCTGGGGCCAACGTCCTGACTTTC. Amino acids: CASRKYQGSGANVLTF.

This rearrangement joins TRBV11-2 to TRBJ1-4; D uncertain. Deletions cut 5 bases from V and 11 bases from J, with 12 bases between. The germline CDR1 and CDR2 sequences are SGHAT and FQNNGV. The CDR3 is 12 amino acids. CDR3 coding DNA: TGTGCCAGCAGCCCGGATTCTAGGAAACTGTTTTTT. Translation: CASSPDSRKLFF.

The gene calls are TRBV19 and TRBJ1-3; D might be TRBD1 (5 bases). Germline values: CDR1 LNHDA, CDR2 SQIVND (reference sequence). V lost 5 bases and J 1 base, leaving 12 bases between the germline ends. CDR3 length equals 15 residues. The CDR3 protein is CASSLNQGSGNTIYF. The CDR3 nucleotides are TGTGCCAGTAGTTTAAACCAGGGTTCTGGAAACACCATATATTTT.

The chain carries TRBV27 and TRBJ1-6; TRBD1 matches at 8 bases. The trim removed 3 bases at V and 5 bases at J, leaving 6 bases unmatched. The CDR3 consists of 16 residues. Germline CDR1 reads MNHEY; CDR2 reads SMNVEV (reference sequence). The CDR3 loop is CASSLAGTGHNSPLHF. The DNA of the CDR3 is TGTGCCAGCAGTTTGGCCGGGACAGGTCATAATTCACCCCTCCACTTT.

V is TRBV7-6 and J is TRBJ2-7; D remains unclear. The CDR3 extends over 12 amino acids. The V end lost 1 base, the J end lost 7 bases, and 8 bases lay between the germline ends. Germline V CDR1 and CDR2: SGHVS, FNYEAQ. The CDR3, as DNA: TGTGCCAGCAGCTTAGGGCAACAGGAGCAGTACTTC. This encodes CASSLGQQEQYF. Full variable domain (outside the CDR3, taken from reference TRBV7-6 and TRBJ2-7): GAGVSQSPRYKVTKRGQDVALRCDPISGHVSLYWYRQALGQGPEFLTYFNYEAQQDKSGLPNDRFSAERPEGSISTLTIQRTEQRDSAMYRCASSLGQQEQYFGPGTRLTVT.